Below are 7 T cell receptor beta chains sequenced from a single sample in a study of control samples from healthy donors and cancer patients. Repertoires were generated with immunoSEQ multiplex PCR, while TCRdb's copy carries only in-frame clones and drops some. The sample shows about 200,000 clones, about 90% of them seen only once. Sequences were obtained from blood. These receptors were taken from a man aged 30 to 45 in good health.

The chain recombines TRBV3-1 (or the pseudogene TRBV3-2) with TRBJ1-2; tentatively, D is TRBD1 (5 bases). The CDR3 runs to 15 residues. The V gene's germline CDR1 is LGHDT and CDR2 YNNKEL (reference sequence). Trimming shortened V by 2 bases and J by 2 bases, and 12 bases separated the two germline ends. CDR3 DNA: TGTGCCAGCAGCCAAAACCGGGGCGGCAACTATGGCTACACCTTC. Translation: CASSQNRGGNYGYTF.

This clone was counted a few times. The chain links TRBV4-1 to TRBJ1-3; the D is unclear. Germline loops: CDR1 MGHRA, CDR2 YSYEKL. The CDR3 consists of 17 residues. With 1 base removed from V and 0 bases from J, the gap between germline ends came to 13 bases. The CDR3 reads CASSQVDLGFSGNTIYF. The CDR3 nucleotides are TGCGCCAGCAGCCAAGTCGATTTGGGGTTCTCTGGAAACACCATATATTTT.

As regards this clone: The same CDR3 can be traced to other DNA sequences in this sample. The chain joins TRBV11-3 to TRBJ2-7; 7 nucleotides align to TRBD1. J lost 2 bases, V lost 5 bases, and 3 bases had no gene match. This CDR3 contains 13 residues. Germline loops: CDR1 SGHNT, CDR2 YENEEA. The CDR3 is CASSPGQTYEQYF. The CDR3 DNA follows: TGTGCCAGCAGCCCGGGACAGACCTACGAGCAGTACTTC.

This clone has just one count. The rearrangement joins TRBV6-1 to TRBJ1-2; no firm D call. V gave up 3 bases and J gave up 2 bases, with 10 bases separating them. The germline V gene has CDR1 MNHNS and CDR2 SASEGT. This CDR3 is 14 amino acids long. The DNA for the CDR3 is TGTGCCAGCAGTGAGGGGAGCAGCAACTATGGCTACACCTTC. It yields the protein CASSEGSSNYGYTF.

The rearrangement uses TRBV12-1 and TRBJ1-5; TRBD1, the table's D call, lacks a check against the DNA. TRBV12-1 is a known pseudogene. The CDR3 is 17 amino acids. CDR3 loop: CASSYRLTGFVNQPQHF. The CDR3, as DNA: TGTGCCAGCAGCTACCGACTGACAGGATTCGTCAATCAGCCCCAGCATTTT.

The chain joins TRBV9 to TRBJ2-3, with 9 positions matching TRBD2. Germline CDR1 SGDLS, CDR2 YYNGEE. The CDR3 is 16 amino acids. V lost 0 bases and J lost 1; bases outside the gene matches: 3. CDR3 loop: CASSVVSGGGTDTQYF. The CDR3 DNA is TGTGCCAGCAGCGTAGTTAGCGGGGGTGGCACAGATACGCAGTATTTT.

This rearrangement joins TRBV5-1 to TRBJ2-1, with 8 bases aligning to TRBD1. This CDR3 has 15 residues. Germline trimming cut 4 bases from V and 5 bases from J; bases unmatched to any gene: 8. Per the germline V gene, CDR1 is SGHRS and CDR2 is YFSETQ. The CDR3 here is CASSAGQVGDNEQFF. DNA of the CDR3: TGCGCCAGCAGCGCGGGACAGGTGGGCGACAATGAGCAGTTCTTC.